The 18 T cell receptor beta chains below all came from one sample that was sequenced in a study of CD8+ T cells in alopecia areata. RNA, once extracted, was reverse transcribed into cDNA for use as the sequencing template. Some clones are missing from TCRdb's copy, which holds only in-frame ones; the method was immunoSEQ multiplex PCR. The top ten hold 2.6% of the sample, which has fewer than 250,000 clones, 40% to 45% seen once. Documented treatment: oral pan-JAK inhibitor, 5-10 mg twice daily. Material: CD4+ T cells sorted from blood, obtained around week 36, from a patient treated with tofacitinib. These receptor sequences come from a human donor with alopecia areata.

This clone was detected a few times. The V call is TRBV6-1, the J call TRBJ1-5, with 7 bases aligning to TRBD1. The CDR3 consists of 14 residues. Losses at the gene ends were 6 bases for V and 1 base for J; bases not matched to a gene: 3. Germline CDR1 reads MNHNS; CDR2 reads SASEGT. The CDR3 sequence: CASRYRGSNQPQHF. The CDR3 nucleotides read TGTGCCAGCAGATACAGGGGAAGCAATCAGCCCCAGCATTTT.

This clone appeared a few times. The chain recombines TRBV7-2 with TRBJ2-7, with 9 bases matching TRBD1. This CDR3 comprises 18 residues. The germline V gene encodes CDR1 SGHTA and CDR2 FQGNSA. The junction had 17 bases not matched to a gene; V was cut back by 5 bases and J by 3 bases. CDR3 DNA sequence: TGTGCCAGCAGCCAAACCGGGACAGGGAGGTGGGGACTCTACGAGCAGTACTTC. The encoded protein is CASSQTGTGRWGLYEQYF.

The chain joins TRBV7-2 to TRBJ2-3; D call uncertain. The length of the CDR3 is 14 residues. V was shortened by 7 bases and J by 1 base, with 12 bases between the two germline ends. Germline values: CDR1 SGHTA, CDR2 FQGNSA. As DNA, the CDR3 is TGTGCCAGCAACCGCCCCCCGGGCACAGATACGCAGTATTTT. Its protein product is CASNRPPGTDTQYF.

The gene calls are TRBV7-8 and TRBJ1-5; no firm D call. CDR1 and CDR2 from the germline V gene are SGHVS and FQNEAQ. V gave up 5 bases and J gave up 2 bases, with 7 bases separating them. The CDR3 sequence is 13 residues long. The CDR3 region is CASSRHRNQPQHF. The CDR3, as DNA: TGTGCCAGCAGCAGACATCGCAATCAGCCCCAGCATTTT.

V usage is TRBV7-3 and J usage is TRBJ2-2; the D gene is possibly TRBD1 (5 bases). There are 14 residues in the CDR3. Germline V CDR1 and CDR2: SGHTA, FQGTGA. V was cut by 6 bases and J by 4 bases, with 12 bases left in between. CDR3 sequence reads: CASRGRASTGELFF. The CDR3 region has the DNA TGTGCCAGCAGGGGCAGGGCGAGCACCGGGGAGCTGTTTTTT.

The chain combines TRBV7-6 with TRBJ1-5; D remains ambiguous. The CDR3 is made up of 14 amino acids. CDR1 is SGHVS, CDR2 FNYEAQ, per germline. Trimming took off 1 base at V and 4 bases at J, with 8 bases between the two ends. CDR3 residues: CASSLGPLNQPQHF. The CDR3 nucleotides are TGTGCCAGCAGCTTAGGACCGCTGAATCAGCCCCAGCATTTT. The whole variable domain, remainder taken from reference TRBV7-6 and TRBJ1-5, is GAGVSQSPRYKVTKRGQDVALRCDPISGHVSLYWYRQALGQGPEFLTYFNYEAQQDKSGLPNDRFSAERPEGSISTLTIQRTEQRDSAMYRCASSLGPLNQPQHFGDGTRLSIL.

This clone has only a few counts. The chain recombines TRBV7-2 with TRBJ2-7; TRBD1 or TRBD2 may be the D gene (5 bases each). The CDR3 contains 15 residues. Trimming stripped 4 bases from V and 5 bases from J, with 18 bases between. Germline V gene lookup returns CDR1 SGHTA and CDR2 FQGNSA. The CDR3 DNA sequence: TGTGCCAGCAGCTCAGGGAGCCTCCTAGGCAACGAGCAGTACTTC. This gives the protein CASSSGSLLGNEQYF.

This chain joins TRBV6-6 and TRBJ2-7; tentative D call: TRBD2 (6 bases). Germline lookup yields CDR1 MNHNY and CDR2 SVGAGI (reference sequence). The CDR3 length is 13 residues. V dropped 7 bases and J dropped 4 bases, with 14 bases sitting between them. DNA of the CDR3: TGTGCCAGCACCCAAGGACTAATTTACGAGCAGTACTTC. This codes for CASTQGLIYEQYF.

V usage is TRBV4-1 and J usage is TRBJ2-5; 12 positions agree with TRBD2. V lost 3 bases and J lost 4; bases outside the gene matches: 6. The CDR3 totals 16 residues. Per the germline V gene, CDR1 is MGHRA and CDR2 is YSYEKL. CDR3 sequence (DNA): TGCGCCAGCAGCCACCTAGGACTAGCGGGACTAGAGACCCAGTACTTC. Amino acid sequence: CASSHLGLAGLETQYF.

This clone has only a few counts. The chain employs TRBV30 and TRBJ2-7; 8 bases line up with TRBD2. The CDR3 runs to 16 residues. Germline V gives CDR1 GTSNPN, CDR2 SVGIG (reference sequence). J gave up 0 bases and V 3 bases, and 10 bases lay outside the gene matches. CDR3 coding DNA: TGTGCCTGGAGGGGGCTAGCGGGCGACTTCTCCTACGAGCAGTACTTC. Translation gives CAWRGLAGDFSYEQYF.

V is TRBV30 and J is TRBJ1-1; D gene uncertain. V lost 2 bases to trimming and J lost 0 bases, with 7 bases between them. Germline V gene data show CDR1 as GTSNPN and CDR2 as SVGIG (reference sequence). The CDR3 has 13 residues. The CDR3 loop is CAWSLSMNTEAFF. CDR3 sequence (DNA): TGTGCCTGGAGTCTATCCATGAACACTGAAGCTTTCTTT.

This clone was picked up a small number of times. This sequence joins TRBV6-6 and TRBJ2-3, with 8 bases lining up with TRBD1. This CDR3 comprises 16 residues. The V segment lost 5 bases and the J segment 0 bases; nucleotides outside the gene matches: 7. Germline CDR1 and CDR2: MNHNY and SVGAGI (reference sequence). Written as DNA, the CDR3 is TGTGCCAGCAGTGGGACAGGAAGCCCTAGCACAGATACGCAGTATTTT. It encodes CASSGTGSPSTDTQYF.

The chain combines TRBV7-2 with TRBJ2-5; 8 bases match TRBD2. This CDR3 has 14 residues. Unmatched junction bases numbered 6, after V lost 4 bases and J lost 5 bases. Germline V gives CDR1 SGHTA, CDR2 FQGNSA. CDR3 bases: TGTGCCAGCAGCTCCCGGACTAGCAGGGAGACCCAGTACTTC. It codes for CASSSRTSRETQYF.

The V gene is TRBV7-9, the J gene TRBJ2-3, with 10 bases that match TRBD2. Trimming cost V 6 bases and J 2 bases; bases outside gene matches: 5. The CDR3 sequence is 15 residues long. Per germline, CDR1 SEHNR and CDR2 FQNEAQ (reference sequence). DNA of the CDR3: TGTGCCAGCAGACTTAGCGGGAGGCACACAGATACGCAGTATTTT. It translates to CASRLSGRHTDTQYF. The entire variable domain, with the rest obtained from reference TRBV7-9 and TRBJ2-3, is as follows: DTGVSQNPRHKITKRGQNVTFRCDPISEHNRLYWYRQTLGQGPEFLTYFQNEAQLEKSRLLSDRFSAERPKGSFSTLEIQRTEQGDSAMYLCASRLSGRHTDTQYFGPGTRLTVL.

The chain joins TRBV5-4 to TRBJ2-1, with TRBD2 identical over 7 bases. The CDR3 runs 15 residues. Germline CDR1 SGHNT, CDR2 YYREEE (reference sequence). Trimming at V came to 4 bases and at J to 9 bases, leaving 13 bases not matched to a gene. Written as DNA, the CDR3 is TGTGCCAGCAGCCCCGGGACTACTCAAGGTCGTGAGCAGTTCTTC. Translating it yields CASSPGTTQGREQFF.

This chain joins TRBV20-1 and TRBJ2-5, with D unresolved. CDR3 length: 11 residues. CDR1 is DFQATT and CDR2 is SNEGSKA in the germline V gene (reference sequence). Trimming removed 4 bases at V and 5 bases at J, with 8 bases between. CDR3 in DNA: TGCAGTGCTACCACAGAGGAGACCCAGTACTTC. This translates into CSATTEETQYF.

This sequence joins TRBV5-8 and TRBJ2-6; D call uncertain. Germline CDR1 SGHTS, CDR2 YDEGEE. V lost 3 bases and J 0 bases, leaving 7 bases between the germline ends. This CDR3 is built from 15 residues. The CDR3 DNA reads TGTGCCAGCAGCTCTTTCAACTCTGGGGCCAACGTCCTGACTTTC. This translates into CASSSFNSGANVLTF.

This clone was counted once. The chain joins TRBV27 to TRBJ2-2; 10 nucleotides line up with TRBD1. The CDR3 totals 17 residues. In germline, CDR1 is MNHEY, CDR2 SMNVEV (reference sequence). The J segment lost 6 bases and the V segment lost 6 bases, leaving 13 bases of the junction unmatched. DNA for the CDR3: TGTGCCAGCAGACGAATTAATCCCGGGACAGGGGCCGGGGAGCTGTTTTTT. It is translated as CASRRINPGTGAGELFF.